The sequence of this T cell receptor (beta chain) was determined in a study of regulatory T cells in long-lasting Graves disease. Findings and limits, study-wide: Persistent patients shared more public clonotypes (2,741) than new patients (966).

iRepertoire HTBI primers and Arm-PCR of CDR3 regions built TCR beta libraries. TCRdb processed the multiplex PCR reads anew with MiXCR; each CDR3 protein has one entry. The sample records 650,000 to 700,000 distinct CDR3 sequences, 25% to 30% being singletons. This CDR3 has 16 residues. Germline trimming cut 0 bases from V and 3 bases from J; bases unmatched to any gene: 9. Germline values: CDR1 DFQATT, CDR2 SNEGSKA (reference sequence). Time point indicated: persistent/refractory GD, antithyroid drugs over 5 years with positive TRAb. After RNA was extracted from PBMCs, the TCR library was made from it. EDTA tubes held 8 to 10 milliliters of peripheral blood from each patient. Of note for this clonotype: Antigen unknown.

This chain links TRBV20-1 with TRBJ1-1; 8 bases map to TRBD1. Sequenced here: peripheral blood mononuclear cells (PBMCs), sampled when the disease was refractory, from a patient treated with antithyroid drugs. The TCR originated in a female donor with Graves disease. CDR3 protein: CSARDPGGRAYTEAFF. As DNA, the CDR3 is TGCAGTGCTAGAGATCCAGGGGGCAGGGCCTACACTGAAGCTTTCTTT.